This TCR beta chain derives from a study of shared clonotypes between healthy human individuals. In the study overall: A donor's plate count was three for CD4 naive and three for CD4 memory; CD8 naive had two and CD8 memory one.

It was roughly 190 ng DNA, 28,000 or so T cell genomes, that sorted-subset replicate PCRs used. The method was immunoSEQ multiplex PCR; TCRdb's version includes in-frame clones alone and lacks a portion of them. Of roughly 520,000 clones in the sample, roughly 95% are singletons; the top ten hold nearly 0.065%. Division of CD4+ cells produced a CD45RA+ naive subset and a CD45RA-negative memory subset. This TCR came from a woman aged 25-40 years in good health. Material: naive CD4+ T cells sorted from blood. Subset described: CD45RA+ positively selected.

CDR3 region: CATSRDNRAGTQYF. The CDR3 bases are TGTGCCACCAGCAGAGATAACAGGGCCGGGACCCAGTACTTC. The J gene is TRBJ2-5, the V gene TRBV15; possibly TRBD1 for D (6 bases). In germline, CDR1 is LNHNV, CDR2 YYDKDF (reference sequence). This CDR3 has 14 residues. V lost 0 bases, J lost 7 bases, and 12 bases lay in between. Combining the CDR3 with reference TRBV15 and TRBJ2-5 gives the whole variable domain DAMVIQNPRYQVTQFGKPVTLSCSQTLNHNVMYWYQQKSSQAPKLLFHYYDKDFNNEADTPDNFQSRRPNTSFCFLDIRSPGLGDTAMYLCATSRDNRAGTQYFGPGTRLLVL.